This TCR beta chain comes out of a study of regulatory T cells. Whole-study results and caveats: Hydrophobic residues at CDR3 positions 6 and 7 were enriched in conventional CD4+ T cells of CD3G-deficient patients. Regulatory T cells showed the strongest V-J pair restriction and V/J gene skewing among patient repertoires.

All CD3G-deficient patients showed autoimmunity, more severe in two. Regarding this clone: Antigen specificity is unknown.

The PCR used 52 TRBV and 13 TRBJ primers. This table comes from immunoSEQ multiplex PCR, and its TCRdb copy is limited to in-frame clones, with some not included. This repertoire shows about 35,000 clones, about 89% found once; its top ten account for more than 2%. This CDR3 has 13 residues. What was sequenced was conventional CD4+ T cells sorted from blood. The clonotype was recovered from a person under 35 with CD3G deficiency. The chain recombines TRBV21-1 with TRBJ2-7. TRBV21-1 is a listed pseudogene. This CDR3 is CASSNTWTYEQYF. The CDR3 DNA sequence: TGTGCCAGCAGCAATACCTGGACCTACGAGCAGTACTTC.